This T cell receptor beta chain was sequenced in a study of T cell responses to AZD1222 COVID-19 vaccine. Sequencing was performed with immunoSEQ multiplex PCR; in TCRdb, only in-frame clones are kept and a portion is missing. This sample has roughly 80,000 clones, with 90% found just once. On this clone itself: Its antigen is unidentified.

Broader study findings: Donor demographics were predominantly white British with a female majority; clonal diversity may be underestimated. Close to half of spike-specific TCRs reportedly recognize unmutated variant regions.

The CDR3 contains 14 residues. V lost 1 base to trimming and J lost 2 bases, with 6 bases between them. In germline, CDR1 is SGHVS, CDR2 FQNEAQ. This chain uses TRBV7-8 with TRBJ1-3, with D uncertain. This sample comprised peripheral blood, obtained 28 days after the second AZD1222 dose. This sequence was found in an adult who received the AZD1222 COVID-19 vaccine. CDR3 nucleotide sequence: TGTGCCAGCAGCTTAGGGCAGACTGGAAACACCATATATTTT. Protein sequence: CASSLGQTGNTIYF.